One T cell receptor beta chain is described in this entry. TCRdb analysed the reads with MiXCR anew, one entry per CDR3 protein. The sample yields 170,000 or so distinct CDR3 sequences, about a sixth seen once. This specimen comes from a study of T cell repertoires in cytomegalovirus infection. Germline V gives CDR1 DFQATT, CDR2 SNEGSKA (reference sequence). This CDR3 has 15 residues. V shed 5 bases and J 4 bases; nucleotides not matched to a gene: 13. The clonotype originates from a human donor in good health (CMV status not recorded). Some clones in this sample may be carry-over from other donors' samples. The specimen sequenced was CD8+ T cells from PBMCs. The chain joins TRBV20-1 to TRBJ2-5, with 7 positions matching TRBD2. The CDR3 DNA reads TGCAGTGCTGACCAGCGGGGCATACGGGGAGAGACCCAGTACTTC. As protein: CSADQRGIRGETQYF.